This TCR beta chain was sequenced during a study of CD8+CD57+ T cells in acquired aplastic anemia. Background on the study: Around 3.2 ug was the average amount of DNA from sorted CD4+ and CD8+ cells. General study findings and limits: Patients and controls had CD8+ Simpson's diversity values that were not significantly distinct.

CDR3 length: 12 residues. Trimming stripped 5 bases from V and 6 bases from J, with 9 bases between. Germline values: CDR1 SNHLY, CDR2 FYNNEI. As to this clonotype: What it binds is unknown.

The template for TCR beta VDJ and CDR3 sequence profiling was genomic DNA. TCRdb reprocessed the reads with MiXCR, giving one entry per CDR3 protein. The repertoire includes approximately 150,000 distinct CDR3 sequences, under 55% of them detected once, and more than 0.95% sits in the top ten. Individuals selected for sequencing had exhibited CD8+CD57+ cell expansion on flow cytometry. Severe acquired aplastic anemia was present in all patients. Among the patients, none had received any therapy at the time of blood sampling. Sequencing input: sorted CD4+, CD8+, or CD8+CD57+ T cells (not recorded which) from PBMCs. The J gene is TRBJ2-3, the V gene TRBV2; D is uncertain. This sequence was found in a human donor with aplastic anemia. For the CDR3, the DNA is TGTGCCAGCAGTTCGATGCCGGATACGCAGTATTTT. Encoded protein: CASSSMPDTQYF.